One sample yielded the 30 T cell receptor beta chains listed below, sequenced in a study of CXCR3-negative and CXCR3-positive naive CD8 T cells. Notes on the study in general: When CXCR3-positive naive cells were set against CXCR3-negative naive cells, the former had more hydrophobic TRB CDR3s.

These receptors have no known antigen. Researchers prepared the TRB cDNA libraries using 5' RACE with UMI labels. TCRdb re-called the 5' RACE reads and shows each CDR3 protein once, DNA omitted. The listing records over 95,000 distinct CDR3 sequences. The sequencing sample was made of naive CXCR3+ CD8+ T cells from blood. Subset specified: CD45RO-CCR7+CD27+CD95- naive CD8+ T cells expressing CXCR3 (TNR3+). The receptors shown here come from a human donor in good health. Some clones in this sample may be carry-over from other donors' samples.

The genes are TRBV27 and TRBJ2-1; absent DNA, TCRdb's TRBD2 call cannot be checked. Germline CDR1 reads MNHEY; CDR2 reads SMNVEV (reference sequence). There are 13 residues in the CDR3. The CDR3: CASSRDWTNEQFF.

The V and J genes are TRBV3-1 and TRBJ2-3; TCRdb gives TRBD1 as the D gene, but with no DNA this cannot be confirmed. This CDR3 comprises 18 residues. Germline lookup yields CDR1 LGHDT and CDR2 YNNKEL (reference sequence). This CDR3 is CASSHPADRPTSTDTQYF.

V gene TRBV12-3 or TRBV12-4 combines with J gene TRBJ1-2. The CDR3 has 14 amino acids. The CDR3 reads CASSFSGSNYGYTF.

The J gene is TRBJ2-2, the V gene TRBV4-3; TCRdb's D call of TRBD2 is untestable without DNA. There are 16 residues in the CDR3. From germline, CDR1 is LGHNA and CDR2 YSLEER. The chain's CDR3 is CASSWIAAGNTGELFF.

The rearrangement uses TRBV7-6 and TRBJ2-3. Germline V gives CDR1 SGHVS, CDR2 FNYEAQ. This CDR3 has 16 amino acids. CDR3 loop: CASSLEARSSTDTQYF.

The V call is TRBV5-1, the J call TRBJ2-7. The CDR3 covers 15 residues. Per germline, CDR1 SGHRS and CDR2 YFSETQ. CDR3 sequence reads: CASSLVGLPSYEQYF. The full variable domain, rest sourced from reference TRBV5-1 and TRBJ2-7, is KAGVTQTPRYLIKTRGQQVTLSCSPISGHRSVSWYQQTPGQGLQFLFEYFSETQRNKGNFPGRFSGRQFSNSRSEMNVSTLELGDSALYLCASSLVGLPSYEQYFGPGTRLTVT.

The rearrangement uses TRBV14 and TRBJ1-1; TCRdb calls TRBD1, which cannot be checked without DNA. The CDR3 extends over 16 amino acids. CDR1 and CDR2 (germline): SGHDN, FVKESK. Here the CDR3 reads CVSSRGLGTGATEAFF. Full variable domain (rest looked up from reference TRBV14 and TRBJ1-1): EAGVTQFPSHSVIEKGQTVTLRCDPISGHDNLYWYRRVMGKEIKFLLHFVKESKQDESGMPNNRFLAERTGGTYSTLKVQPAELEDSGVYFCVSSRGLGTGATEAFFGQGTRLTVV.

J is TRBJ1-2 and V is TRBV12-3 or TRBV12-4; TCRdb lists TRBD1, though no DNA is available to test this call. This CDR3 region has 16 residues. The CDR3 loop reads CASSRFRGAADGGYTF.

The chain is built from TRBV27 and TRBJ1-2; TCRdb's D gene call, TRBD1, goes unchecked for lack of DNA. Germline values: CDR1 MNHEY, CDR2 SMNVEV (reference sequence). The CDR3 sequence is 14 residues long. The chain's CDR3 is CASSFVAGAGGYTF.

This chain joins TRBV4-3 and TRBJ2-5; TCRdb lists TRBD1, though no DNA is available to test this call. Germline V gene sequence: CDR1 LGHNA, CDR2 YSLEER. The CDR3 totals 17 residues. The CDR3 sequence: CASSQEARGGRQETQYF.

The V and J genes are TRBV7-8 and TRBJ1-1; TCRdb names TRBD1, which stays unverified in the absence of DNA. Germline V CDR1 and CDR2: SGHVS, FQNEAQ. This CDR3 is 16 amino acids long. The CDR3 is CASSLFRPAYDTEAFF. The variable domain in full, with the rest retrieved from reference TRBV7-8 and TRBJ1-1, is GAGVSQSPRYKVAKRGQDVALRCDPISGHVSLFWYQQALGQGPEFLTYFQNEAQLDKSGLPSDRFFAERPEGSVSTLKIQRTQQEDSAVYLCASSLFRPAYDTEAFFGQGTRLTVV.

V is TRBV6-5 and J is TRBJ2-3; absent DNA, TCRdb's TRBD1 call cannot be checked. CDR1 and CDR2 from the germline V gene are MNHEY and SVGAGI. This CDR3 region has 13 residues. The CDR3 sequence: CASSSLDTDTQYF.

The rearrangement uses TRBV4-2 and TRBJ2-1; there is no DNA to check the TCRdb D call of TRBD1. Per the germline V gene, CDR1 is LGHNA and CDR2 is YNFKEQ. CDR3 length equals 17 residues. CDR3 in amino acids: CASSQDGTGLGDNEQFF.

The V and J genes are TRBV5-5 and TRBJ2-1; TCRdb returns TRBD2, unconfirmable since there is no DNA. CDR3 length equals 13 residues. Looked up from germline, CDR1 is SGHKS and CDR2 is YYEKEE (reference sequence). CDR3 region: CASSLAASGEQFF.

The J gene is TRBJ2-5, the V gene TRBV11-2; TCRdb proposes TRBD2, but this gene call is untestable without DNA. Germline V gene lookup returns CDR1 SGHAT and CDR2 FQNNGV. The CDR3 sequence is 17 residues long. Here the CDR3 reads CASSLEAAGDIRETQYF.

This chain uses TRBV7-2 with TRBJ2-7; no DNA is available, so the TRBD1 call from TCRdb remains unchecked. Germline V lookup: CDR1 SGHTA, CDR2 FQGNSA. This CDR3 contains 15 residues. This chain's CDR3 is CASSLSGGVSYEQYF.

The chain employs TRBV28 and TRBJ2-7; with no DNA, the TCRdb D assignment of TRBD2 cannot be verified. This CDR3 has 16 amino acids. CDR1 and CDR2 from the germline V gene are MDHEN and SYDVKM. CDR3 residues: CASSGPGLVSSYEQYF.

The chain combines TRBV24-1 with TRBJ2-7; lacking DNA, the TRBD2 call made by TCRdb goes unchecked. The CDR3 runs 14 residues. Germline lookup yields CDR1 KGHDR and CDR2 SFDVKD. CDR3: CATSGAGSSYEQYF.

This chain connects TRBV5-1 to TRBJ1-1; the D call of TRBD1 rests on TCRdb alone, since no DNA is present to check it. The CDR3 totals 13 residues. The V gene's germline CDR1 is SGHRS and CDR2 YFSETQ. CDR3 region: CASSLTGYTEAFF.

The chain employs TRBV3-1 and TRBJ2-1. Germline values: CDR1 LGHDT, CDR2 YNNKEL (reference sequence). The CDR3 consists of 15 residues. CDR3 region: CASSQDSGSDNEQFF.

The rearrangement uses TRBV12-3 or TRBV12-4 and TRBJ2-7; TCRdb calls TRBD1, which cannot be checked without DNA. The CDR3 runs 16 residues. CDR3 sequence reads: CASSRSSGTGPYEQYF.

The chain combines TRBV13 with TRBJ2-7; lacking DNA, the TRBD2 call made by TCRdb goes unchecked. CDR1 PRHDT and CDR2 FYEKMQ come from the germline V gene (reference sequence). The CDR3 spans 15 residues. CDR3 amino acids: CASSRTSGRFDEQYF.

The chain uses TRBV12-3 or TRBV12-4 and TRBJ2-7. CDR3 size: 15 residues. This CDR3 reads CASSLTHGSSYEQYF.

This CDR3 is CASSGTDYNEQFF. V and J are TRBV6-1 and TRBJ2-1; TCRdb's D call of TRBD1 is untestable without DNA. From germline, CDR1 is MNHNS and CDR2 SASEGT. The CDR3 contains 13 residues.

V gene TRBV2 combines with J gene TRBJ1-5. The CDR3 extends over 12 amino acids. Germline CDR1 SNHLY, CDR2 FYNNEI. CDR3 protein: CASSGSNQPQHF.

The chain combines TRBV28 with TRBJ1-3; TCRdb lists TRBD1, though no DNA is available to test this call. CDR3 length: 14 amino acids. Per germline, CDR1 MDHEN and CDR2 SYDVKM. The CDR3 is CASRLGGSGNTIYF.

The rearrangement joins TRBV5-1 to TRBJ2-1; the TRBD1 assignment by TCRdb is unverifiable without DNA. Germline V gene lookup returns CDR1 SGHRS and CDR2 YFSETQ. This CDR3 comprises 13 residues. Here the CDR3 reads CASSLPGDNEQFF. Looking up the rest from reference TRBV5-1 and TRBJ2-1 gives the full variable domain: KAGVTQTPRYLIKTRGQQVTLSCSPISGHRSVSWYQQTPGQGLQFLFEYFSETQRNKGNFPGRFSGRQFSNSRSEMNVSTLELGDSALYLCASSLPGDNEQFFGPGTRLTVL.

The J gene is TRBJ2-3, the V gene TRBV7-9; without DNA, the TCRdb call of TRBD1 cannot be checked. The CDR3 has 12 residues. Germline V lookup: CDR1 SEHNR, CDR2 FQNEAQ (reference sequence). The CDR3 is CASSRPADTQYF.

The chain couples TRBV10-2 to TRBJ2-7; the TCRdb D gene call, TRBD1, has no DNA to confirm it. This CDR3 region has 15 residues. Germline lookup yields CDR1 WSHSY and CDR2 SAAADI. The CDR3 spells CASSESSGGSYEQYF.

The gene calls are TRBV5-1 and TRBJ2-3; TCRdb indicates TRBD2, and absent DNA this call remains unverified. Per the germline V gene, CDR1 is SGHRS and CDR2 is YFSETQ. CDR3 length: 16 amino acids. The CDR3 protein is CASSLDPTGGRDTQYF. Based on the CDR3 plus reference TRBV5-1 and TRBJ2-3, the full variable domain is KAGVTQTPRYLIKTRGQQVTLSCSPISGHRSVSWYQQTPGQGLQFLFEYFSETQRNKGNFPGRFSGRQFSNSRSEMNVSTLELGDSALYLCASSLDPTGGRDTQYFGPGTRLTVL.